These T cell receptor beta chains were read from a single sample in a study of chemoradiotherapy in HPV16-positive cancers. Assay used: immunoSEQ multiplex PCR; TCRdb lists only in-frame clones, some missing. This sample carries about 17,000 clones, 89% of them seen once, and the ten largest clones take 2% to 2.5%. The source was blood, collected from a patient who underwent chemoradiotherapy. The receptors derive from a human donor with HPV-associated anogenital cancer. CDR3s include the opening cysteine and the closing phenylalanine or tryptophan. Each record gives: J gene, clone size, V gene, D gene, CDR3 protein, CDR3 DNA. D genes are given only for firm matches. A clone size is listed for some rows: how often the clone was seen (once, few, many), or a class if it is expanded.

>TRBJ1-5|.|TRBV29-1|.
CSVDPGGNQPQHF
TGCAGCGTTGACCCAGGGGGCAATCAGCCCCAGCATTTT
>TRBJ1-2|.|TRBV30|.
CAWTDSGHYGYTF
TGTGCCTGGACGGATTCAGGGCACTATGGCTACACCTTC
>TRBJ2-7|.|TRBV11-3|TRBD1
CASSAHSRRRGPPYEQYF
TGTGCCAGCAGCGCCCATAGCCGCCGCAGGGGGCCACCCTACGAGCAGTACTTC
>TRBJ1-5|few|TRBV5-1|TRBD1
CASSDGTGGNQPQHF
TGCGCCAGCAGCGACGGGACAGGGGGCAATCAGCCCCAGCATTTT
>TRBJ2-7|.|TRBV18|TRBD1
CASSQGQSYEQYF
TGTGCCAGCTCACAGGGACAGTCCTACGAGCAGTACTTC
>TRBJ2-7|.|TRBV28|TRBD1
CASSSFGQGTSYEQYF
TGTGCCAGCAGTTCCTTCGGACAGGGGACCTCCTACGAGCAGTACTTC
>TRBJ1-2|.|TRBV2|.
CASSVQGDPYGYTF
TGTGCCAGCAGTGTACAGGGTGACCCTTATGGCTACACCTTC
>TRBJ1-6|once|TRBV5-6|.
CASSLRTGGEGSPLHF
TGTGCCAGCAGCCTCCGCACGGGGGGCGAAGGATCACCCCTCCACTTT
>TRBJ2-1|.|TRBV7-8|.
CACRGFTYNEQFF
TGTGCCTGTCGGGGATTCACCTACAATGAGCAGTTCTTC
>TRBJ2-4|.|TRBV5-6|.
CASTSRSNRNIQYF
TGTGCCAGCACCTCGAGGAGTAATCGGAACATTCAGTACTTC
>TRBJ2-4|.|TRBV7-8|TRBD1
CASSLFGTENIQYF
TGTGCCAGCAGCTTATTCGGGACAGAAAACATTCAGTACTTC
>TRBJ1-1|.|TRBV10-2|.
CASSERIDAEAFF
TGCGCCAGCAGTGAGAGGATAGACGCTGAAGCTTTCTTT
>TRBJ2-7|.|TRBV5-1|.
CASSGGALAMGEQYF
TGCGCCAGCAGTGGAGGGGCGCTCGCGATGGGCGAGCAGTACTTC
>TRBJ2-7|.|TRBV28|TRBD1
CASPPDRGPTYEQYF
TGTGCCAGCCCCCCCGACAGGGGGCCAACCTACGAGCAGTACTTC
>TRBJ1-2|.|TRBV19|TRBD1
CASSYGTEYGYTF
TGTGCCAGTTCCTACGGGACAGAGTATGGCTACACCTTC
>TRBJ1-2|.|TRBV10-3|TRBD1
CAISTGGIYGYTF
TGTGCCATATCGACAGGGGGCATCTATGGCTACACCTTC
>TRBJ2-4|.|TRBV28|TRBD2
CASSLFRPLAWREDKNIQYF
TGTGCCAGCAGTTTATTTCGCCCCCTCGCCTGGCGGGAGGACAAAAACATTCAGTACTTC
>TRBJ1-2|.|TRBV19|TRBD1
CARPGQSYGYTF
TGTGCCAGGCCGGGACAGAGCTATGGCTACACCTTC
>TRBJ1-3|.|TRBV15|.
CATSRNTHLEGNTIYF
TGTGCCACCAGCAGAAACACTCATCTCGAGGGAAACACCATATATTTT
>TRBJ1-4|.|TRBV19|.
CASSRTASGEKLFF
TGTGCCAGTAGTCGGACAGCCTCGGGTGAAAAACTGTTTTTT
>TRBJ1-1|.|TRBV6-6|TRBD1
CASGAGQGGTEAFF
TGTGCCAGCGGGGCCGGACAGGGAGGTACTGAAGCTTTCTTT
>TRBJ2-1|.|TRBV2|TRBD2
CASSDVGYGGRTSYNEQFF
TGTGCCAGCAGTGATGTGGGGTACGGCGGGAGGACCTCCTACAATGAGCAGTTCTTC
>TRBJ1-1|few|TRBV14|.
CASSPLGPWNTEAFF
TGTGCCAGCAGCCCTCTGGGGCCGTGGAACACTGAAGCTTTCTTT
>TRBJ1-6|.|TRBV27|.
CASTDARDGYSPLHF
TGTGCCAGCACCGACGCCCGGGACGGATATTCACCCCTCCACTTT
>TRBJ1-3|.|TRBV28|.
CASSFGEIVSRSGNTIYF
TGTGCCAGCAGTTTCGGCGAAATTGTCAGTCGCTCTGGAAACACCATATATTTT
>TRBJ1-3|.|TRBV19|TRBD1
CASGTGGAGGNTIYF
TGTGCCAGCGGGACAGGGGGCGCAGGTGGAAACACCATATATTTT
>TRBJ1-1|.|TRBV12-5|.
CASGLGGGLTTEAFF
TGTGCTAGTGGTTTGGGAGGCGGGTTGACCACTGAAGCTTTCTTT
>TRBJ1-1|.|TRBV6-5|.
CASSAGPADTEAFF
TGTGCCAGCAGTGCCGGACCTGCGGACACTGAAGCTTTCTTT
>TRBJ2-3|.|TRBV19|TRBD2
CASSIWTSGTDTQYF
TGTGCCAGTAGTATATGGACTAGCGGCACAGATACGCAGTATTTT
>TRBJ1-1|once|TRBV9|TRBD1
CASSVTEGAITEAFF
TGTGCCAGCAGCGTGACCGAGGGGGCAATCACTGAAGCTTTCTTT
>TRBJ1-3|.|TRBV9|.
CASSVGREGTIYF
TGTGCCAGCAGCGTAGGCAGGGAGGGCACCATATATTTT
>TRBJ1-3|.|TRBV6-1|.
CASTQASGNTIYF
TGTGCCAGCACACAGGCCTCTGGAAACACCATATATTTT
>TRBJ2-1|.|TRBV27|TRBD2
CASSSPRTSGSYNEQFF
TGTGCCAGCAGTTCCCCCCGGACTAGCGGCTCCTACAATGAGCAGTTCTTC
>TRBJ2-7|.|TRBV11-1|.
CASSSSRIDHSYEQYF
TGTGCCAGCAGCTCCTCGAGGATCGATCATTCCTACGAGCAGTACTTC
>TRBJ2-7|.|TRBV18|.
CASSPPNGAYEQYF
TGTGCCAGCTCACCACCAAACGGAGCCTACGAGCAGTACTTC